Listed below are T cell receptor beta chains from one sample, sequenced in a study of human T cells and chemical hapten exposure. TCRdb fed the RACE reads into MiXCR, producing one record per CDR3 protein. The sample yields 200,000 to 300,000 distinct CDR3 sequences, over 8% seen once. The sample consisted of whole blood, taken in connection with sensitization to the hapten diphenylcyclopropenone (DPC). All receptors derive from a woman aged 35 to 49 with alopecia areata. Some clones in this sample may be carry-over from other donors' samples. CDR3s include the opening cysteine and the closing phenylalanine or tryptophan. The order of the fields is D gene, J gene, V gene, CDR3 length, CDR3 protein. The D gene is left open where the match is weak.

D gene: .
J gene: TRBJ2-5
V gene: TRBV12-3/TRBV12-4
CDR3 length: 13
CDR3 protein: CASRKGHQETQYF

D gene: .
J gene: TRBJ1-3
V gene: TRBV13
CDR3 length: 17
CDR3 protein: CASSVRPEWNSGNTIYF

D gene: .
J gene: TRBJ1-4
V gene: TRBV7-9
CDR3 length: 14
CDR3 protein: CASSRFPSFEKLFF

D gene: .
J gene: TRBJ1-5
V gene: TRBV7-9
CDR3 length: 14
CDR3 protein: CASSSDTSNQPQHF

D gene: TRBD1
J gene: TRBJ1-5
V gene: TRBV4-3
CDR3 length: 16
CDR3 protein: CASSQDPGTGNQPQHF

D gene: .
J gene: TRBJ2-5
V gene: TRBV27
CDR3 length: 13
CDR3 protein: CASSFSWRAAQYF

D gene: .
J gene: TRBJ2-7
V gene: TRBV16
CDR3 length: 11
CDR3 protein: CASSQSGEQYF

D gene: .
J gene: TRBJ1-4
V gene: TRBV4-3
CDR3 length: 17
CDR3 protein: CASSQDQAVATNEKLFF

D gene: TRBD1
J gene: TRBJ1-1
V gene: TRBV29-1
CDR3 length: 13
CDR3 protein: CSVGDRGLTEAFF

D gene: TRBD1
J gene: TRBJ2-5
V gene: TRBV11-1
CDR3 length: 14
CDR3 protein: CASSPRTGWETQYF

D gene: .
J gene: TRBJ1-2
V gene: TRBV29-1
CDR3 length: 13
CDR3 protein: CSVGSQGVGGYTF

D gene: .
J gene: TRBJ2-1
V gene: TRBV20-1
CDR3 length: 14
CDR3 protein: CSARAAGSYNEQFF

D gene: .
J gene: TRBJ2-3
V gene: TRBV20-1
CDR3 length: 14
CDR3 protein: CSATEDSPGHTQYF

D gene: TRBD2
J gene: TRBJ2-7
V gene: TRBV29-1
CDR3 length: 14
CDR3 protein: CSVGGRSGSSEQYF

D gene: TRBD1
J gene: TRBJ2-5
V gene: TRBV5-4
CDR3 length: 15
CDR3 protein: CASSLRQGSQETQYF

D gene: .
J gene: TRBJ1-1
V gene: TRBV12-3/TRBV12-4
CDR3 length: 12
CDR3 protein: CASSYTNTEAFF

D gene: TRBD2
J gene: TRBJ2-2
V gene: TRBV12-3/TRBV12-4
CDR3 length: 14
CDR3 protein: CASVGLANTGELFF

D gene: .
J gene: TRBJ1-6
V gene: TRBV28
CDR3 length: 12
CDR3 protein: CASRAPNSSLHF

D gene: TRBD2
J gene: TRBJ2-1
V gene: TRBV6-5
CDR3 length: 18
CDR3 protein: CASSPSTSGKESYNEQFF

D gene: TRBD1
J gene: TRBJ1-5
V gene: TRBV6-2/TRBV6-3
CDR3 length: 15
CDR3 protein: CASSDPTGGSQPQHF

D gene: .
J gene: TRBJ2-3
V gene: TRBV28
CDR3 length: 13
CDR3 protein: CAWGTPSTDTQYF

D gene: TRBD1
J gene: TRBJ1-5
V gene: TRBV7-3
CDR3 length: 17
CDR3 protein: CASSSAPGQGPNQPQHF

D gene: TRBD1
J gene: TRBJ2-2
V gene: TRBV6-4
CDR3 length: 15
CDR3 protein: CASSRDSGSTGELFF

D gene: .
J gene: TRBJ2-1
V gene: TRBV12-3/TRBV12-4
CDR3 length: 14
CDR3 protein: CASSPGASLPEQFF

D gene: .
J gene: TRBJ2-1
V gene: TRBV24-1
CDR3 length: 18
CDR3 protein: CATGKGRADRSSYNEQFF

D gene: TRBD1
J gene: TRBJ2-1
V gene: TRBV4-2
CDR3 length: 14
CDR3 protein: CASSPGQRYNEQFF

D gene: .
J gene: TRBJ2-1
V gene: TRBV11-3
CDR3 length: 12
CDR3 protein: CASSLDGFEQFF

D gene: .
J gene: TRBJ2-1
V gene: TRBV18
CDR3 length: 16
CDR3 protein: CASSPLGGTLSNEQFF

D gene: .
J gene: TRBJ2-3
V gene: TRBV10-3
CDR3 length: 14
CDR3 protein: CATQEGLSADTQYF

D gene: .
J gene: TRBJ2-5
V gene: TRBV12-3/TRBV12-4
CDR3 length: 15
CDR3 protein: CASSLAPGSGETQYF

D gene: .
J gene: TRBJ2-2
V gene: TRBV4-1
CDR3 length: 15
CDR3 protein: CASSAVRGSTGELFF

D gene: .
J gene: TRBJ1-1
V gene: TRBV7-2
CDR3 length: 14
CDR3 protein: CASSLASGNTEAFF

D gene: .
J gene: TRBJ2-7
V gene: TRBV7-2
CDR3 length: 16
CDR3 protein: CASSLELAGVRGEQYF

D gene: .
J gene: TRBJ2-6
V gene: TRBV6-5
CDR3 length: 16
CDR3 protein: CASSPQDSPGANVLTF

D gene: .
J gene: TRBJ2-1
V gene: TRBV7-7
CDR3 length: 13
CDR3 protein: CASSLDVYNEQFF

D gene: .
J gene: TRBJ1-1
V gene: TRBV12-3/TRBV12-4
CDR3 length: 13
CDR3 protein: CASSFAVSTEAFF

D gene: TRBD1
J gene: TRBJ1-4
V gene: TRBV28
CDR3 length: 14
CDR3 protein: CASRTGTGHEKLFF

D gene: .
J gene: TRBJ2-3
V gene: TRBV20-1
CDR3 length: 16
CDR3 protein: CSARDPGRSFTDTQYF

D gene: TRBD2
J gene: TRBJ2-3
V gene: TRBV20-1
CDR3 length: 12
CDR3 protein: CSAIIAGSTQYF

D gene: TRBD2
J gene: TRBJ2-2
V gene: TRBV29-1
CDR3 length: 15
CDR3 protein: CSVATTSGRPGELFF

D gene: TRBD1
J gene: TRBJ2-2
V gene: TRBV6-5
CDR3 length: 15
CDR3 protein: CASKAGTDLTGELFF

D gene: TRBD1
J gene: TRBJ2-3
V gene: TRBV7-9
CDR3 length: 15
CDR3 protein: CASSLDRGLADTQYF

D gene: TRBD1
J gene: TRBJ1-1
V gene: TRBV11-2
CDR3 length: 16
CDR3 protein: CASRLGTEYVNTEAFF

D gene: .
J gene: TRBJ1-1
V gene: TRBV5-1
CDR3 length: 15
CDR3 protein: CASSRGGQGNTEAFF

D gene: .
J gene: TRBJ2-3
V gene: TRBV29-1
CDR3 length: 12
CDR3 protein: CSVGAGTDTQYF

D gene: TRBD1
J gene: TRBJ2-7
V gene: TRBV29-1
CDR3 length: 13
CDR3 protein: CSGLGQPSYEQYF

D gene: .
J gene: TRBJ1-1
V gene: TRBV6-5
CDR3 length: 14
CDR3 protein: CASSYIGSRAEAFF